This is a list of T cell receptor beta chains from one sample in a study of blood T cells in healthy people across ages. Using its own MiXCR run on the 5' RACE reads, TCRdb lists one record per CDR3 protein. Among about 1.5 million distinct CDR3 sequences listed, 42% were seen once. The sample comprised blood. Every receptor here comes from a woman aged 18-29 years in good health. CDR3s include the opening cysteine and the closing phenylalanine or tryptophan. Fields, in order: CDR3 length, V gene, J gene, D gene, clone size, CDR3 DNA, CDR3 protein. The D gene is left open where the match is weak. Only part of the rows carry a size: once, few, many, or a class if the clone is expanded.

cdr3_length: 15; v_call: TRBV20-1; j_call: TRBJ2-1; d_call: TRBD2; clone_size: few; cdr3_nt: TGCAGTGCTATTCTCCCGGGAGGGAGCTACAATGAGCAGTTCTTC; cdr3_aa: CSAILPGGSYNEQFF
cdr3_length: 14; v_call: TRBV20-1; j_call: TRBJ2-7; d_call: TRBD2; clone_size: NA; cdr3_nt: TGCAGTGCTAGAGTCAACGGGGGGGGTTACGAGCAGTACTTC; cdr3_aa: CSARVNGGGYEQYF
cdr3_length: 15; v_call: TRBV20-1; j_call: TRBJ2-7; d_call: TRBD2; clone_size: few; cdr3_nt: TGCAGTGCTAGAAGGACTAGCGGGGCGTACAATGAGCAGTACTTC; cdr3_aa: CSARRTSGAYNEQYF
cdr3_length: 15; v_call: TRBV9; j_call: TRBJ2-5; d_call: TRBD2; clone_size: NA; cdr3_nt: TGTGCCAGCAGCGTTCGCGGGGGGGCCAGAGAGACCCAGTACTTC; cdr3_aa: CASSVRGGARETQYF
cdr3_length: 14; v_call: TRBV29-1; j_call: TRBJ1-2; d_call: TRBD1; clone_size: few; cdr3_nt: TGCAGCGTGACAGATACCGGGACAGGGGGATACTACACCTTC; cdr3_aa: CSVTDTGTGGYYTF
cdr3_length: 15; v_call: TRBV9; j_call: TRBJ2-1; d_call: TRBD2; clone_size: few; cdr3_nt: TGTGCCAGCACTGCGGGGGGGAGCTCCTACAATGAGCAGTTCTTC; cdr3_aa: CASTAGGSSYNEQFF
cdr3_length: 13; v_call: TRBV20-1; j_call: TRBJ1-2; d_call: TRBD1; clone_size: NA; cdr3_nt: TGCAGTGCTCTGACAGGGGGCTACTATGGCTACACCTTC; cdr3_aa: CSALTGGYYGYTF
cdr3_length: 14; v_call: TRBV7-6; j_call: TRBJ1-2; d_call: NA; clone_size: NA; cdr3_nt: TGTGCCAGCAGCTTAGAAACAGGGCCCTATGGCTACACCTTC; cdr3_aa: CASSLETGPYGYTF
cdr3_length: 11; v_call: TRBV20-1; j_call: TRBJ1-5; d_call: NA; clone_size: NA; cdr3_nt: TGCAGTCCTAGAGGGGATCAGCCCCAGCATTTT; cdr3_aa: CSPRGDQPQHF
cdr3_length: 14; v_call: TRBV6-1; j_call: TRBJ2-5; d_call: NA; clone_size: NA; cdr3_nt: TGTGCCAGCAGTGAGACGCAGACCCAAGAGACCCAGTACTTC; cdr3_aa: CASSETQTQETQYF
cdr3_length: 15; v_call: TRBV6-1; j_call: TRBJ2-1; d_call: TRBD2; clone_size: many; cdr3_nt: TGTGCCAGCAGGGCCCTAGCGGGTGCCTACAATGAGCAGTTCTTC; cdr3_aa: CASRALAGAYNEQFF
cdr3_length: 14; v_call: TRBV5-5; j_call: TRBJ2-7; d_call: NA; clone_size: few; cdr3_nt: TGTGCCAGCAGCCCGGACAGAAATCTCTACGAGCAGTACTTC; cdr3_aa: CASSPDRNLYEQYF
cdr3_length: 14; v_call: TRBV5-1; j_call: TRBJ2-7; d_call: TRBD2; clone_size: NA; cdr3_nt: TGCGCCAGCCGTATTAGCGGGGGGTCCTACGAGCAGTACTTC; cdr3_aa: CASRISGGSYEQYF
cdr3_length: 15; v_call: TRBV29-1; j_call: TRBJ2-1; d_call: TRBD2; clone_size: few; cdr3_nt: TGCAGCGCTCCCCAGAATAGCGGGGACTACAATGAGCAGTTCTTC; cdr3_aa: CSAPQNSGDYNEQFF
cdr3_length: 18; v_call: TRBV2; j_call: TRBJ1-4; d_call: TRBD1; clone_size: few; cdr3_nt: TGTGCCAGCAGTGGGGGACAGGCCGAGGCGGCAACTAATGAAAAACTGTTTTTT; cdr3_aa: CASSGGQAEAATNEKLFF
cdr3_length: 14; v_call: TRBV27; j_call: TRBJ1-1; d_call: NA; clone_size: few; cdr3_nt: TGTGCCAGCAGTTTATTTGTCGGGCCCACTGAAGCTTTCTTT; cdr3_aa: CASSLFVGPTEAFF
cdr3_length: 14; v_call: TRBV5-1; j_call: TRBJ2-5; d_call: NA; clone_size: once; cdr3_nt: TGCGCCAGCAGCTTGGGAAAAGTCCAAGAGACCCAGTACTTC; cdr3_aa: CASSLGKVQETQYF
cdr3_length: 17; v_call: TRBV3-1; j_call: TRBJ2-3; d_call: TRBD2; clone_size: NA; cdr3_nt: TGTGCCAGCAGCCAAGATTTGCGGGGGGGATTCACAGATACGCAGTATTTT; cdr3_aa: CASSQDLRGGFTDTQYF
cdr3_length: 18; v_call: TRBV6-2/TRBV6-3; j_call: TRBJ1-1; d_call: NA; clone_size: few; cdr3_nt: TGTGCCAGCAGTTACTCTCCCAACAGGGCAGGGAGAAAGACTGAAGCTTTCTTT; cdr3_aa: CASSYSPNRAGRKTEAFF
cdr3_length: 18; v_call: TRBV7-9; j_call: TRBJ1-4; d_call: TRBD1; clone_size: NA; cdr3_nt: TGTGCCAGCAGCTTAGGGGGGACAGCCCCTACAACTAATGAAAAACTGTTTTTT; cdr3_aa: CASSLGGTAPTTNEKLFF
cdr3_length: 17; v_call: TRBV12-3/TRBV12-4; j_call: TRBJ2-5; d_call: TRBD2; clone_size: NA; cdr3_nt: TGTGCCAGCAGTTTGCAGTCAACGGGGGGGCCCGGAAAGACCCAGTACTTC; cdr3_aa: CASSLQSTGGPGKTQYF
cdr3_length: 13; v_call: TRBV5-1; j_call: TRBJ1-5; d_call: NA; clone_size: few; cdr3_nt: TGCGCCAGCCGCCGGGAGGTCAATCAGCCCCAGCATTTT; cdr3_aa: CASRREVNQPQHF
cdr3_length: 18; v_call: TRBV4-1; j_call: TRBJ1-6; d_call: NA; clone_size: NA; cdr3_nt: TGCGCCAGCAGCCAAGATCTATCAAGACTCTCCTATAATTCACCCCTCCACTTT; cdr3_aa: CASSQDLSRLSYNSPLHF
cdr3_length: 14; v_call: TRBV6-5; j_call: TRBJ2-7; d_call: NA; clone_size: NA; cdr3_nt: TGTGCCAGCAGTTATCCAGGGGCATCCGCCGAGCAGTACTTC; cdr3_aa: CASSYPGASAEQYF
cdr3_length: 14; v_call: TRBV5-1; j_call: TRBJ2-7; d_call: NA; clone_size: NA; cdr3_nt: TGCGCCAGCAGCCTCGACCTACATTTTTACGAGCAGTACTTC; cdr3_aa: CASSLDLHFYEQYF
cdr3_length: 15; v_call: TRBV4-1; j_call: TRBJ1-6; d_call: NA; clone_size: NA; cdr3_nt: TGCGCCAGCAGCCGAACCTGGGACCCTAATTCACCCCTCCACTTT; cdr3_aa: CASSRTWDPNSPLHF
cdr3_length: 14; v_call: TRBV15; j_call: TRBJ1-1; d_call: TRBD1; clone_size: NA; cdr3_nt: TGTGCCACCGGCAAGACAGGGAGGAACACTGAAGCTTTCTTT; cdr3_aa: CATGKTGRNTEAFF
cdr3_length: 15; v_call: TRBV5-5; j_call: TRBJ1-2; d_call: TRBD1; clone_size: few; cdr3_nt: TGTGCCAGCAGCCTCGGGACAGGGGGTTTGCATGGCTACACCTTC; cdr3_aa: CASSLGTGGLHGYTF
cdr3_length: 12; v_call: TRBV20-1; j_call: TRBJ2-7; d_call: NA; clone_size: NA; cdr3_nt: TGCAGTGCTTCGAAGGGGGACCCGGGGCTCCTTTTC; cdr3_aa: CSASKGDPGLLF
cdr3_length: 16; v_call: TRBV5-6; j_call: TRBJ1-1; d_call: TRBD1; clone_size: NA; cdr3_nt: TGTGCCAGCAGCCGGGGGACAGGGGGAAGGGGGACTGAAGCTTTCTTT; cdr3_aa: CASSRGTGGRGTEAFF
cdr3_length: 15; v_call: TRBV12-3/TRBV12-4; j_call: TRBJ2-3; d_call: NA; clone_size: many; cdr3_nt: TGTGCCAGCAGTTTAGATGGAGGGACCACAGATACGCAGTATTTT; cdr3_aa: CASSLDGGTTDTQYF
cdr3_length: 17; v_call: TRBV5-1; j_call: TRBJ2-1; d_call: TRBD2; clone_size: few; cdr3_nt: TGCGCCAGCAGCCTTCCCGGGACTAGCGGGAGCTACAATGAGCAGTTCTTC; cdr3_aa: CASSLPGTSGSYNEQFF
cdr3_length: 15; v_call: TRBV12-3/TRBV12-4; j_call: TRBJ2-3; d_call: NA; clone_size: NA; cdr3_nt: TGTGCCAGCAGTTTGGACAGCACTCAGGCAGATACGCAGTATTTT; cdr3_aa: CASSLDSTQADTQYF
cdr3_length: 18; v_call: TRBV20-1; j_call: TRBJ2-1; d_call: NA; clone_size: NA; cdr3_nt: TGCAGTGCTAGTTCTCTCGCGTTTAGGGGGAAGTCCTACAATGAGCAGTTCTTC; cdr3_aa: CSASSLAFRGKSYNEQFF
cdr3_length: 13; v_call: TRBV29-1; j_call: TRBJ2-2; d_call: NA; clone_size: few; cdr3_nt: TGCAGCGTTGAACTAGCGCCCACCGGGGAGCTGTTTTTT; cdr3_aa: CSVELAPTGELFF
cdr3_length: 12; v_call: TRBV29-1; j_call: TRBJ1-2; d_call: TRBD1; clone_size: few; cdr3_nt: TGCAGCGTTGAAGGGCAGGGGGATGGCTACACCTTC; cdr3_aa: CSVEGQGDGYTF
cdr3_length: 13; v_call: TRBV20-1; j_call: TRBJ2-3; d_call: NA; clone_size: many; cdr3_nt: TGCAGTGCTGGGGGAAGGGGCACAGATACGCAGTATTTT; cdr3_aa: CSAGGRGTDTQYF
cdr3_length: 15; v_call: TRBV4-1; j_call: TRBJ2-7; d_call: NA; clone_size: few; cdr3_nt: TGCGCCAGCAGCCAATACGCCCTCGGGCCCTACGAGCAGTACTTC; cdr3_aa: CASSQYALGPYEQYF
cdr3_length: 15; v_call: TRBV25-1; j_call: TRBJ1-2; d_call: NA; clone_size: NA; cdr3_nt: TGTGCCAGCAGTGACGGAGGGGAGGGACTGATTGGCTACACCTTC; cdr3_aa: CASSDGGEGLIGYTF
cdr3_length: 13; v_call: TRBV7-9; j_call: TRBJ2-5; d_call: NA; clone_size: few; cdr3_nt: TGTGCCAGCAGCTCATCGTCGAGGCAGACCCAGTACTTC; cdr3_aa: CASSSSSRQTQYF
cdr3_length: 15; v_call: TRBV5-1; j_call: TRBJ2-5; d_call: TRBD2; clone_size: NA; cdr3_nt: TGCGCCAGCAGCTCGAATAGCGGGAGTTCGGAGACCCAGTACTTC; cdr3_aa: CASSSNSGSSETQYF
cdr3_length: 14; v_call: TRBV20-1; j_call: TRBJ1-2; d_call: NA; clone_size: few; cdr3_nt: TGCAGTGCTAGAGATCGGGGAGGAGCCCATGGCTACACCTTC; cdr3_aa: CSARDRGGAHGYTF
cdr3_length: 15; v_call: TRBV12-3/TRBV12-4; j_call: TRBJ1-5; d_call: NA; clone_size: NA; cdr3_nt: TGTGCCAGCAGTTTCTCGGCCGGGAACAATCAGCCCCAGCATTTT; cdr3_aa: CASSFSAGNNQPQHF